This TCR beta chain was recorded in a study of T cells after yellow fever vaccination. 5'RACE template switching produced TCR cDNA carrying a universal primer site and UMIs. Using its own MiXCR run on the 5' RACE reads, TCRdb lists one record per CDR3 protein. The table has a few hundred thousand distinct CDR3 sequences, around 4% seen once; the top ten hold 23%. Trimming cost V 5 bases and J 8 bases; bases outside gene matches: 12. The CDR3 has 16 amino acids. This clonotype has at least ten counts. The chain uses TRBV12-3 or TRBV12-4 and TRBJ1-2; 12 nucleotides match TRBD1. This receptor was obtained from a young man who received the YFV17D yellow fever vaccine. Specimen: PBMCs, collected on the day of the yellow fever booster vaccination. The CDR3, as DNA: TGTGCCAGCAGTGGATCCGGGACAGGGGGCCTTCGGGGCTACACCTTC. Translating gives CASSGSGTGGLRGYTF.